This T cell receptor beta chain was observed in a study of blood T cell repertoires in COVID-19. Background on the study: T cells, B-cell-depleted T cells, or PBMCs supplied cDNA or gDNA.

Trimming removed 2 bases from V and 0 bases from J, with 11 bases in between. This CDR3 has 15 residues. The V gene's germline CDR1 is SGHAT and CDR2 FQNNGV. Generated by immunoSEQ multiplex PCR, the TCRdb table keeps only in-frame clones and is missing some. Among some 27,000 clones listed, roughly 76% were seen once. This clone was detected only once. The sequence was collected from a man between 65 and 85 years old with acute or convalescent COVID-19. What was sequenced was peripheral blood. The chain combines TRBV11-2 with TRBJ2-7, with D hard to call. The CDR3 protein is CASSLSGQSSYEQYF. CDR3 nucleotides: TGTGCCAGCAGCTTAAGTGGGCAGAGCTCCTACGAGCAGTACTTC. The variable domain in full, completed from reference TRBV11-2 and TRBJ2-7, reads EAGVAQSPRYKIIEKRQSVAFWCNPISGHATLYWYQQILGQGPKLLIQFQNNGVVDDSQLPKDRFSAERLKGVDSTLKIQPAKLEDSAVYLCASSLSGQSSYEQYFGPGTRLTVT.